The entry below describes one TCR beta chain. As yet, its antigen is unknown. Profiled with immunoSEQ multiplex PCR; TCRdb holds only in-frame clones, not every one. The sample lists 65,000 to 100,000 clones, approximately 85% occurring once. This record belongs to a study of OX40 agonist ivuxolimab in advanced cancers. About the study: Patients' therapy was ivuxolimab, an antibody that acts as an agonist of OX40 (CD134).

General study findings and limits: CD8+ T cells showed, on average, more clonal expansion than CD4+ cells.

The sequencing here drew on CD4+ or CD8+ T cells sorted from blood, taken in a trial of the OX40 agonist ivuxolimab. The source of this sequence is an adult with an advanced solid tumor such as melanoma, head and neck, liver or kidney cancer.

CDR3 DNA sequence: TGCGCCAGCAGCCAAGTCTGGGGGACCACTGAAGCTTTCTTT. Its protein is CASSQVWGTTEAFF. The J gene is TRBJ1-1, the V gene TRBV4-3; D perhaps matches TRBD1 (5 bases). Germline V gene sequence: CDR1 LGHNA, CDR2 YSLEER. The V gene lost 1 base and the J gene lost 4 bases, with 10 bases spanning the gap. The CDR3 contains 14 residues.